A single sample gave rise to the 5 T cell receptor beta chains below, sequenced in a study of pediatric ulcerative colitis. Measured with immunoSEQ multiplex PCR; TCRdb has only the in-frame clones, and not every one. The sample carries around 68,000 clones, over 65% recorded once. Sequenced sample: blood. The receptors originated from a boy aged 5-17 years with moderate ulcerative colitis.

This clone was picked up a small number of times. The CDR3 sequence: CASSAGQIQGEKLFF. CDR3 nucleotide sequence: TGTGCCAGCAGCGCGGGACAAATTCAGGGTGAAAAACTGTTTTTT. The chain joins TRBV9 to TRBJ1-4; a possible D gene is TRBD1 (6 bases). V lost 3 bases, J lost 7 bases, and 16 bases lay in between. Germline loops: CDR1 SGDLS, CDR2 YYNGEE. The CDR3 is made up of 15 amino acids.

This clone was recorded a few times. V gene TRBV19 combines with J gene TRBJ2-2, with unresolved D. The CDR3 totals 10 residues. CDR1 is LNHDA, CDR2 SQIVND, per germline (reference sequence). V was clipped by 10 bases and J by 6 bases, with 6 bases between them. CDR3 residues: CATGSGELFF. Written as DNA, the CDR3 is TGTGCCACAGGTTCCGGGGAGCTGTTTTTT.

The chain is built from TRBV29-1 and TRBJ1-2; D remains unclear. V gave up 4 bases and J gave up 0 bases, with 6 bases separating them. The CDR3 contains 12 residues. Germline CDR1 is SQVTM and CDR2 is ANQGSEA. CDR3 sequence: CSVAGSNYGYTF. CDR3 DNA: TGCAGCGTTGCTGGATCTAACTATGGCTACACCTTC.

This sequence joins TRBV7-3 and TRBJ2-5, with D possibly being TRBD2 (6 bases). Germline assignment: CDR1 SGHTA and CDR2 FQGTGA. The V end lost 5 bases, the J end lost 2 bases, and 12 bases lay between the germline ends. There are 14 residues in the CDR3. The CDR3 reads CASSRGTEQETQYF. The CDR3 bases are TGTGCCAGCAGCCGGGGGACCGAGCAAGAGACCCAGTACTTC.

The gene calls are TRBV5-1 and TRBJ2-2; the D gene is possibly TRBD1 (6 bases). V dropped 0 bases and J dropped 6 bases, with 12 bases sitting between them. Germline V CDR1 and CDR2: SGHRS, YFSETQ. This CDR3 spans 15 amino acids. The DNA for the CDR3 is TGCGCCAGCAGCTTGGGAGGGGGTCTTGCCGGGGAGCTGTTTTTT. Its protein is CASSLGGGLAGELFF.